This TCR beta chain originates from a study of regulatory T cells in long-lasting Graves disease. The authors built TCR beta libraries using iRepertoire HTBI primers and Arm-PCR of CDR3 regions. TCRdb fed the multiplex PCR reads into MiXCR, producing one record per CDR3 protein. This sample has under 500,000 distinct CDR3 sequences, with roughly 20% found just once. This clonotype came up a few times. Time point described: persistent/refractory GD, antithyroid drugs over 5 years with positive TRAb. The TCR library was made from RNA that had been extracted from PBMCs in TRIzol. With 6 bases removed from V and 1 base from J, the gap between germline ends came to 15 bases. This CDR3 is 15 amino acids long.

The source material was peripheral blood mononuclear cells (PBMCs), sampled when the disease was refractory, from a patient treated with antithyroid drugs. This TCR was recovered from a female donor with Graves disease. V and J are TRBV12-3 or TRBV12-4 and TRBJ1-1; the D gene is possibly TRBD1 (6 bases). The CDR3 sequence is CASRPGQASNTEAFF. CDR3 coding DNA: TGTGCCAGCAGACCGGGACAAGCCTCGAACACTGAAGCTTTCTTT.